This T cell receptor beta chain came from a study of cytotoxic CD8 clonotypes in ibrutinib-treated CLL. Study observations and caveats: Clonality grew at ibrutinib response; at progression, it decreased back toward baseline.

Measured with immunoSEQ multiplex PCR; TCRdb has only the in-frame clones, and not every one. The sample holds some 84,000 clones, about 86% seen once. This clone was found once. Its antigen is still unknown. Germline loops: CDR1 MNHEY, CDR2 SVGAGI. This CDR3 has 12 amino acids. V was shortened by 4 bases and J by 7 bases, with 11 bases between the two germline ends. This clonotype was sampled from a human donor with chronic lymphocytic leukemia. The starting material was PBMCs, obtained before ibrutinib treatment. The rearrangement links TRBV6-5 to TRBJ2-7, with D possibly being TRBD2 (5 bases). The CDR3 sequence: CASSSRRREQYF. The DNA for the CDR3 is TGTGCCAGCAGTTCACGGAGGAGGGAGCAGTACTTC.